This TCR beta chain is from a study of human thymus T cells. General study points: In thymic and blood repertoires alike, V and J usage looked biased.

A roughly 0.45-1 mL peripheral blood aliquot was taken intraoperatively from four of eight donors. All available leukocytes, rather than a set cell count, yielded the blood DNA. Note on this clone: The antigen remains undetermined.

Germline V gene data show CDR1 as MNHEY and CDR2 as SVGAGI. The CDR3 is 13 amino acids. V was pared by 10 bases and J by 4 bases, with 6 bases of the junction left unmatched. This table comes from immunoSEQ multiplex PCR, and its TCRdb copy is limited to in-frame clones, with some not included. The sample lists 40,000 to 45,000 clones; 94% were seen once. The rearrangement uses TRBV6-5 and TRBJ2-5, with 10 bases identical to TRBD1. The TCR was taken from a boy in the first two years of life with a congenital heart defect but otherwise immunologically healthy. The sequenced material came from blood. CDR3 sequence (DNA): TGTGCCACACGCGACAGGGGGCGAGAGACCCAGTACTTC. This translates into CATRDRGRETQYF.